The 23 T cell receptor beta chains reported below all come from one sample, sequenced in a study of cytomegalovirus exposure and HLA in healthy donors (dated by TCRdb to the late 2010s). The library was prepared using the immunoSEQ multiplex PCR assay. TCRdb stores this immuneACCESS table with in-frame sequences only. Part of the clones is absent; in the studies checked, under half of the shortfall reflects unresolved V genes, and no reason is known for the rest. This sample comprises 250,000 to 300,000 clones, 80% to 90% of them detected only once. About 1% of the sample is in the top ten clones. Sequenced input: PBMCs. Receptor source: a woman aged 18-29 years in good health and CMV-seronegative.

This clone was seen just once. A read error is possible here, since a much larger clone lies one base away. This chain connects TRBV11-3 to TRBJ2-1; 13 bases map to TRBD2. With V trimmed by 5 bases and J by 4 bases, 2 bases remained unmatched. From germline, CDR1 is SGHNT and CDR2 YENEEA. CDR3 length equals 15 residues. CDR3 coding DNA: TGTGCCAGCAGCCGGGGACTAGCGGGGTACAATGAGCAGTTCTTC. Translation gives CASSRGLAGYNEQFF.

Of note for this clone: The sample holds other DNA sequences that translate to the same CDR3. The chain employs TRBV5-6 and TRBJ2-7; 10 bases fit TRBD1. The V segment lost 5 bases and the J segment 2 bases; nucleotides outside the gene matches: 4. This CDR3 comprises 14 residues. The germline V gene has CDR1 SGHDT and CDR2 YYEEEE. CDR3 DNA: TGTGCCAGCAGTCCCGGGACAGGGGCCTACGAGCAGTACTTC. It specifies CASSPGTGAYEQYF. Drawing the rest from reference TRBV5-6 and TRBJ2-7, the complete variable domain is DAGVTQSPTHLIKTRGQQVTLRCSPKSGHDTVSWYQQALGQGPQFIFQYYEEEERQRGNFPDRFSGHQFPNYSSELNVNALLLGDSALYLCASSPGTGAYEQYFGPGTRLTVT.

The CDR3 coding sequence is TGTGCCAGCAGCTTAGAACGGGGGGCCTACAATGAGCAGTTCTTC. Translated: CASSLERGAYNEQFF. J is TRBJ2-1 and V is TRBV7-9; 7 bases agree with TRBD2. CDR3 length equals 15 residues. Trimming cost V 1 base and J 2 bases; bases outside gene matches: 2. Looked up from germline, CDR1 is SEHNR and CDR2 is FQNEAQ (reference sequence). Combining the CDR3 with reference TRBV7-9 and TRBJ2-1 gives the whole variable domain DTGVSQNPRHKITKRGQNVTFRCDPISEHNRLYWYRQTLGQGPEFLTYFQNEAQLEKSRLLSDRFSAERPKGSFSTLEIQRTEQGDSAMYLCASSLERGAYNEQFFGPGTRLTVL.

The V and J genes are TRBV5-1 and TRBJ2-7; 9 bases fit TRBD1. V was pared by 4 bases and J by 4 bases, with 3 bases of the junction left unmatched. The CDR3 length is 13 residues. Germline V gives CDR1 SGHRS, CDR2 YFSETQ. CDR3: CASSAGQGYEQYF. DNA for the CDR3: TGCGCCAGCAGCGCCGGACAGGGGTACGAGCAGTACTTC.

The table lists this clone with a few counts. The chain links TRBV19 to TRBJ2-7; 8 nucleotides align to TRBD2. The CDR3 length is 13 residues. The junction had 7 bases not matched to a gene; V was cut back by 7 bases and J by 5 bases. Germline CDR1 is LNHDA and CDR2 is SQIVND (reference sequence). The CDR3 DNA reads TGTGCCAGTAAGCCAGCGGGAGCCCACGAGCAGTACTTC. Amino acids: CASKPAGAHEQYF.

The chain joins TRBV29-1 to TRBJ2-7, with 8 bases that match TRBD1. The J segment lost 3 bases and the V segment lost 6 bases, leaving 16 bases of the junction unmatched. From germline, CDR1 is SQVTM and CDR2 ANQGSEA. This CDR3 has 16 residues. CDR3 loop: CSVYDSGGAEGYEQYF. CDR3 coding DNA: TGCAGCGTATATGATTCAGGGGGCGCTGAGGGCTACGAGCAGTACTTC.

This sequence joins TRBV7-9 and TRBJ1-1; TRBD1 is a possible D gene (6 bases). Germline V gene data show CDR1 as SEHNR and CDR2 as FQNEAQ (reference sequence). The CDR3 spans 17 residues. Trimming shortened V by 5 bases and J by 0 bases, and 19 bases separated the two germline ends. In DNA, the CDR3 is TGTGCCAGCAGCCCCCCAACGACAGGATTCGTGAACACTGAAGCTTTCTTT. It specifies CASSPPTTGFVNTEAFF.

V is TRBV7-9 and J is TRBJ2-7, with TRBD2 identical over 7 bases. Per germline, CDR1 SEHNR and CDR2 FQNEAQ (reference sequence). V dropped 4 bases and J dropped 0; count of bases not matched to a gene: 9. The CDR3 has 16 residues. CDR3 sequence: CASSYESGKSSYEQYF. The CDR3, as DNA: TGTGCCAGCAGCTACGAAAGCGGGAAAAGCTCCTACGAGCAGTACTTC.

This chain uses TRBV11-2 with TRBJ1-1; a weak D match, TRBD1 (5 bases). The CDR3 is 14 amino acids. The ends were cut back, 1 base at V and 0 bases at J, with 6 bases in the middle. CDR1 SGHAT and CDR2 FQNNGV come from the germline V gene. The CDR3 loop is CASSLARVNTEAFF. CDR3 sequence (DNA): TGTGCCAGCAGCTTAGCCAGGGTGAACACTGAAGCTTTCTTT.

The V and J genes are TRBV7-9 and TRBJ1-1, with D unresolved. Germline V gene data show CDR1 as SEHNR and CDR2 as FQNEAQ (reference sequence). The ends were cut back, 4 bases at V and 3 bases at J, with 3 bases in the middle. The CDR3 length is 11 residues. This CDR3 is CASSSYTEAFF. CDR3 sequence (DNA): TGTGCCAGCAGCTCGTACACTGAAGCTTTCTTT. Drawing the rest from reference TRBV7-9 and TRBJ1-1, the complete variable domain is DTGVSQNPRHKITKRGQNVTFRCDPISEHNRLYWYRQTLGQGPEFLTYFQNEAQLEKSRLLSDRFSAERPKGSFSTLEIQRTEQGDSAMYLCASSSYTEAFFGQGTRLTVV.

The chain has TRBV5-4 and TRBJ1-1; 8 positions agree with TRBD1. Germline V gives CDR1 SGHNT, CDR2 YYREEE (reference sequence). V shed 5 bases, J shed 1 base, and the junction held 7 bases outside the gene matches. The CDR3 runs 15 residues. CDR3 loop: CASRRAGTGNTEAFF. The CDR3 nucleotides read TGTGCCAGCAGACGAGCAGGGACAGGGAACACTGAAGCTTTCTTT. The variable domain in full, with the rest retrieved from reference TRBV5-4 and TRBJ1-1, is ETGVTQSPTHLIKTRGQQVTLRCSSQSGHNTVSWYQQALGQGPQFIFQYYREEENGRGNFPPRFSGLQFPNYSSELNVNALELDDSALYLCASRRAGTGNTEAFFGQGTRLTVV.

This chain joins TRBV4-1 and TRBJ1-2; 9 positions agree with TRBD1. Trimming cost V 4 bases and J 5 bases; bases outside gene matches: 8. The CDR3 loop spans 15 amino acids. Germline-derived CDR1 and CDR2 are MGHRA and YSYEKL. The CDR3 DNA reads TGCGCCAGCAGCCCAGGGACAGGGTATTCTTATGGCTACACCTTC. This sequence encodes CASSPGTGYSYGYTF.

The chain couples TRBV7-2 to TRBJ1-6; weak D call: TRBD1 (6 bases). The germline V and J ends were trimmed by 4 bases and 10 bases, with 23 bases remaining between them. This CDR3 spans 17 amino acids. Germline CDR1 is SGHTA and CDR2 is FQGNSA. CDR3 coding DNA: TGTGCCAGCAGCTACACGGTCTCGGGGGGCTTAGGATCACCCCTCCACTTT. The encoded protein is CASSYTVSGGLGSPLHF.

The chain links TRBV28 to TRBJ1-2; TRBD1 might be the D (5 bases). The CDR3 runs 14 residues. V lost 2 bases and J 4 bases, leaving 11 bases between the germline ends. Germline-derived CDR1 and CDR2 are MDHEN and SYDVKM. The CDR3 is CASSLNTGSYGYTF. In DNA form, the CDR3 reads TGTGCCAGCAGTTTAAACACAGGCAGCTATGGCTACACCTTC.

The chain employs TRBV5-1 and TRBJ2-3, with a weak D call TRBD2 (6 bases). Germline V gene data show CDR1 as SGHRS and CDR2 as YFSETQ. The V and J ends lost 4 bases and 0 bases respectively, with 15 bases between them. The CDR3 has 16 residues. The CDR3 bases are TGCGCCAGCAGCCTGATTAGCGGATCTAGCACAGATACGCAGTATTTT. This sequence encodes CASSLISGSSTDTQYF.

The chain combines TRBV19 with TRBJ2-7, with 14 bases aligning to TRBD2. Per germline, CDR1 LNHDA and CDR2 SQIVND (reference sequence). The CDR3 has 15 amino acids. V shed 3 bases and J 5 bases; nucleotides not matched to a gene: 3. CDR3 nucleotides: TGTGCCAGTAGTATTATGACTAGCGGGAGGGACGAGCAGTACTTC. Residues: CASSIMTSGRDEQYF.

The chain combines TRBV9 with TRBJ1-5; maybe TRBD1 (5 bases). The germline V gene has CDR1 SGDLS and CDR2 YYNGEE. The ends were cut back, 0 bases at V and 5 bases at J, with 12 bases in the middle. This CDR3 region has 15 residues. The CDR3 loop reads CASSVASGGDQPQHF. CDR3 bases: TGTGCCAGCAGCGTAGCATCGGGGGGGGATCAGCCCCAGCATTTT.

The chain combines TRBV7-9 with TRBJ2-2; possible D gene TRBD1, 6 bases. V lost 5 bases and J 4 bases, leaving 23 bases between the germline ends. This CDR3 contains 18 residues. CDR1 and CDR2 (germline): SEHNR, FQNEAQ (reference sequence). CDR3: CASSPSAPGHSTTGELFF. The CDR3 nucleotides are TGTGCCAGCAGCCCCTCGGCACCGGGACACTCGACCACCGGGGAGCTGTTTTTT.

The V gene is TRBV5-4, the J gene TRBJ2-7, with TRBD2 identical over 7 bases. V dropped 0 bases and J dropped 5; count of bases not matched to a gene: 11. In germline, CDR1 is SGHNT, CDR2 YYREEE (reference sequence). The CDR3 length is 16 residues. CDR3 coding DNA: TGTGCCAGCAGCTTGGTCCCTAGCGGTCTCGGGGACGAGCAGTACTTC. Translated: CASSLVPSGLGDEQYF.

This chain joins TRBV19 and TRBJ2-7; 8 bases agree with TRBD1. The CDR3 sequence is 10 residues long. CDR1 is LNHDA and CDR2 is SQIVND in the germline V gene (reference sequence). Losses at the gene ends were 11 bases for V and 5 bases for J; bases not matched to a gene: 2. As DNA, the CDR3 is TGTGCCTCAGGGGGCAACGAGCAGTACTTC. It yields the protein CASGGNEQYF. Complete variable domain (other parts from reference TRBV19 and TRBJ2-7): DGGITQSPKYLFRKEGQNVTLSCEQNLNHDAMYWYRQDPGQGLRLIYYSQIVNDFQKGDIAEGYSVSREKKESFPLTVTSAQKNPTAFYLCASGGNEQYFGPGTRLTVT.

The rearrangement links TRBV27 to TRBJ1-2; TRBD1 matches 7 bases. CDR1 and CDR2 from the germline V gene are MNHEY and SMNVEV (reference sequence). V gave up 8 bases and J gave up 4 bases; unmatched junction bases: 4. The CDR3 length is 12 residues. CDR3 nucleotides: TGTGCCAGCGGAGGGGGCGGCTATGGCTACACCTTC. Its translation: CASGGGGYGYTF.

This clone was seen only once. The same CDR3 arises from other DNA sequences in this sample as well. This sequence joins TRBV30 and TRBJ1-1; D is undetermined. CDR3 length: 13 amino acids. The germline V and J ends were trimmed by 0 bases and 2 bases, with 7 bases remaining between them. CDR1 is GTSNPN and CDR2 is SVGIG in the germline V gene (reference sequence). CDR3 amino acids: CAWSVKLNTEAFF. CDR3 coding DNA: TGTGCCTGGAGTGTGAAACTCAACACTGAAGCTTTCTTT.

This CDR3 is CATSRDLARKLFF. The DNA for the CDR3 is TGTGCCACCAGCAGAGATTTGGCCCGAAAACTGTTTTTT. The chain links TRBV15 to TRBJ1-4, with D uncertain. CDR3 size: 13 residues. Germline V CDR1 and CDR2: LNHNV, YYDKDF (reference sequence). The V and J ends lost 0 bases and 10 bases respectively, with 9 bases between them. Drawing the rest from reference TRBV15 and TRBJ1-4, the complete variable domain is DAMVIQNPRYQVTQFGKPVTLSCSQTLNHNVMYWYQQKSSQAPKLLFHYYDKDFNNEADTPDNFQSRRPNTSFCFLDIRSPGLGDTAMYLCATSRDLARKLFFGSGTQLSVL.